The 30 T cell receptor beta chains below come from one sample, sequenced in a study of CD8+ T cells in alopecia areata. The authors extracted RNA and reverse transcribed it into cDNA as the sequencing template. Method: immunoSEQ multiplex PCR; TCRdb's copy keeps in-frame clones and lacks some. The sample lists about 110,000 clones; 59% were seen once. Sequencing input: CD8+ T cells sorted from blood. These TCRs come from a human donor in good health.

This clone was observed a handful of times. The V and J genes are TRBV4-2 and TRBJ2-5; tentatively, D is TRBD1 (6 bases). Deletions cut 0 bases from V and 1 base from J, with 27 bases between. The length of the CDR3 is 21 residues. Germline lookup yields CDR1 LGHNA and CDR2 YNFKEQ. The CDR3 reads CASSQDEANFGPGESQETQYF. The CDR3 coding sequence is TGTGCCAGCAGCCAAGATGAGGCTAACTTTGGGCCAGGGGAAAGCCAAGAGACCCAGTACTTC.

Only one count was recorded for this clone. This chain joins TRBV6-1 and TRBJ1-5, with unresolved D. Per the germline V gene, CDR1 is MNHNS and CDR2 is SASEGT. The CDR3 has 15 residues. Trimming stripped 6 bases from V and 4 bases from J, with 16 bases between. The CDR3 reads CASSRLGQKNQPQHF. The CDR3 nucleotides are TGTGCCAGCAGCCGCCTCGGGCAGAAGAATCAGCCCCAGCATTTT.

J is TRBJ1-2 and V is TRBV15; a possible D gene is TRBD1 (6 bases). V was pared by 0 bases and J by 4 bases, with 15 bases between. Germline V gene data show CDR1 as LNHNV and CDR2 as YYDKDF (reference sequence). The CDR3 consists of 16 residues. CDR3 DNA: TGTGCCACCAGCAGAGATCCGGGGGGCGCTATCTATGGCTACACCTTC. It specifies CATSRDPGGAIYGYTF.

In its sample, this clone was seen a few times. The rearrangement joins TRBV28 to TRBJ2-1; maybe TRBD2 (6 bases). The CDR3 extends over 16 amino acids. V dropped 3 bases and J dropped 6 bases, with 18 bases sitting between them. In germline, CDR1 is MDHEN, CDR2 SYDVKM. DNA for the CDR3: TGTGCCAGCAGTTTGGGCACTAGCTCTCGGGTCAATGAGCAGTTCTTC. Translation: CASSLGTSSRVNEQFF. The full variable domain, completed using reference TRBV28 and TRBJ2-1, is DVKVTQSSRYLVKRTGEKVFLECVQDMDHENMFWYRQDPGLGLRLIYFSYDVKMKEKGDIPEGYSVSREKKERFSLILESASTNQTSMYLCASSLGTSSRVNEQFFGPGTRLTVL.

V usage is TRBV5-6 and J usage is TRBJ2-7; 7 bases fit TRBD1. The CDR3 sequence is 16 residues long. V lost 7 bases and J lost 2; bases outside the gene matches: 15. From germline, CDR1 is SGHDT and CDR2 YYEEEE. The CDR3 reads CASSSPTTGPPYEQYF. The CDR3, as DNA: TGTGCCAGCTCCTCCCCAACGACAGGGCCGCCCTACGAGCAGTACTTC.

This sequence joins TRBV4-1 and TRBJ2-6; D gene uncertain. V was pared by 4 bases and J by 0 bases, with 7 bases between. Germline CDR1 and CDR2: MGHRA and YSYEKL. This CDR3 region has 15 residues. The CDR3 sequence is CASSPPFSGANVLTF. DNA for the CDR3: TGCGCCAGCAGCCCACCTTTCTCTGGGGCCAACGTCCTGACTTTC.

The chain joins TRBV7-2 to TRBJ1-6; D gene uncertain. The V end lost 5 bases, the J end lost 4 bases, and 15 bases lay between the germline ends. The CDR3 loop spans 16 amino acids. Germline V gene lookup returns CDR1 SGHTA and CDR2 FQGNSA. Here the CDR3 reads CASSDTMGIYNSPLHF. CDR3 DNA: TGTGCCAGCAGCGATACTATGGGGATATATAATTCACCCCTCCACTTT.

The rearrangement joins TRBV7-6 to TRBJ2-3, with D tentatively TRBD2 (5 bases). The CDR3 has 15 amino acids. The V gene lost 5 bases and the J gene lost 6 bases, with 18 bases spanning the gap. Germline V lookup: CDR1 SGHVS, CDR2 FNYEAQ. CDR3 nucleotides: TGTGCCAGCAGCGCTTTCATACTAGTTCCCGATACGCAGTATTTT. Translated: CASSAFILVPDTQYF.

This clone was detected a few times. The chain is built from TRBV29-1 and TRBJ2-3; tentatively, D is TRBD2 (5 bases). Germline V gene sequence: CDR1 SQVTM, CDR2 ANQGSEA. The V gene lost 3 bases and the J gene lost 4 bases, with 8 bases spanning the gap. This CDR3 has 12 residues. The CDR3 here is CSVETGADTQYF. The CDR3 region has the DNA TGCAGCGTTGAGACCGGGGCAGATACGCAGTATTTT.

This clone was seen only a few times. V gene TRBV7-2 combines with J gene TRBJ2-4, with D unresolved. The CDR3 is made up of 17 amino acids. V dropped 1 base and J dropped 3 bases, with 16 bases sitting between them. Germline-derived CDR1 and CDR2 are SGHTA and FQGNSA. CDR3 protein: CASSLGPGSFVKNIQYF. DNA of the CDR3: TGTGCCAGCAGCTTAGGCCCCGGTTCGTTTGTCAAAAACATTCAGTACTTC.

The gene calls are TRBV19 and TRBJ2-7, with 9 bases that match TRBD1. The germline gives CDR1 LNHDA, CDR2 SQIVND (reference sequence). V trimming: 3 bases; J trimming: 5 bases; junction bases outside the gene matches: 11. The CDR3 loop spans 16 amino acids. CDR3 DNA: TGTGCCAGTAGTATCCTCCCGGGACAGGGTAGCGACGAGCAGTACTTC. It codes for CASSILPGQGSDEQYF. Drawing the rest from reference TRBV19 and TRBJ2-7, the complete variable domain is DGGITQSPKYLFRKEGQNVTLSCEQNLNHDAMYWYRQDPGQGLRLIYYSQIVNDFQKGDIAEGYSVSREKKESFPLTVTSAQKNPTAFYLCASSILPGQGSDEQYFGPGTRLTVT.

As regards this clone: The sample holds other DNA sequences that translate to the same CDR3. The J gene is TRBJ1-1, the V gene TRBV28; no reliable D call. Germline V gene sequence: CDR1 MDHEN, CDR2 SYDVKM. This CDR3 has 13 residues. Trimming removed 1 base from V and 1 base from J, with 4 bases in between. CDR3 in amino acids: CASSLYRNTEAFF. The CDR3 DNA sequence: TGTGCCAGCAGTTTATACAGGAACACTGAAGCTTTCTTT.

The CDR3 here is CASSLGRRGHEQFF. The CDR3 DNA reads TGTGCCAGCAGTTTAGGCCGCAGGGGACATGAGCAGTTCTTC. The genes are TRBV28 and TRBJ2-1; D is perhaps TRBD1 (6 bases). The CDR3 sequence is 14 residues long. The germline V gene encodes CDR1 MDHEN and CDR2 SYDVKM. V lost 2 bases to trimming and J lost 8 bases, with 13 bases between them.

This chain connects TRBV5-4 to TRBJ2-7; 8 positions match TRBD2. V gave up 9 bases and J gave up 5 bases; unmatched junction bases: 22. The length of the CDR3 is 17 residues. CDR1 and CDR2 from the germline V gene are SGHNT and YYREEE (reference sequence). CDR3 in DNA: TGTGCCAACCCACCATATCAACTCCAGCGGGGGCCCCACGAGCAGTACTTC. This codes for CANPPYQLQRGPHEQYF. Combining the CDR3 with reference TRBV5-4 and TRBJ2-7 gives the whole variable domain ETGVTQSPTHLIKTRGQQVTLRCSSQSGHNTVSWYQQALGQGPQFIFQYYREEENGRGNFPPRFSGLQFPNYSSELNVNALELDDSALYLCANPPYQLQRGPHEQYFGPGTRLTVT.

V gene TRBV29-1 combines with J gene TRBJ1-1; D is ambiguous. Trimming left V 5 bases short and J 6 bases short, with 19 bases between. Looked up from germline, CDR1 is SQVTM and CDR2 is ANQGSEA. The CDR3 loop spans 14 amino acids. This chain's CDR3 is CSVPANAVGPEAFF. The CDR3 region has the DNA TGCAGCGTTCCGGCGAATGCGGTAGGACCTGAAGCTTTCTTT.

J is TRBJ2-7 and V is TRBV6-6; no clear D. Trimming cost V 4 bases and J 5 bases, with 6 bases left between them. CDR3 length: 11 residues. Germline CDR1 is MNHNY and CDR2 is SVGAGI (reference sequence). CDR3 DNA sequence: TGTGCCAGCAGTTCCCTCCACGAGCAGTACTTC. Translation gives CASSSLHEQYF.

The table lists this clone with a few counts. The chain recombines TRBV6-5 with TRBJ2-3, with TRBD2 as a possible D gene (6 bases). The CDR3 runs 14 residues. CDR1 and CDR2 (germline): MNHEY, SVGAGI. V lost 8 bases, J lost 1 base, and 13 bases lay in between. DNA of the CDR3: TGTGCCAGCGGACTCCCGGGAGGCACAGATACGCAGTATTTT. Its translation: CASGLPGGTDTQYF.

CDR3 loop: CASSFGTSGYQETQYF. The DNA for the CDR3 is TGTGCCAGCAGCTTTGGGACTAGCGGGTACCAAGAGACCCAGTACTTC. The chain recombines TRBV5-6 with TRBJ2-5; TRBD2 agrees at 12 bases. Germline CDR1 reads SGHDT; CDR2 reads YYEEEE. Trimming at V came to 2 bases and at J to 0 bases, leaving 2 bases not matched to a gene. The CDR3 runs to 16 residues.

This chain links TRBV6-1 with TRBJ2-7; the D gene could be TRBD1 or TRBD2 (5 bases each). Trimming left V 8 bases short and J 1 base short, with 12 bases between. Looked up from germline, CDR1 is MNHNS and CDR2 is SASEGT. The CDR3 runs to 13 residues. CDR3 bases: TGTGCCAGCGGGGACCAGTTATCCTACGAGCAGTACTTC. It translates to CASGDQLSYEQYF.

The chain couples TRBV13 to TRBJ1-6, with D possibly being TRBD1 (6 bases). Germline-derived CDR1 and CDR2 are PRHDT and FYEKMQ (reference sequence). This CDR3 is built from 18 residues. V dropped 5 bases and J dropped 0 bases, with 17 bases sitting between them. This chain's CDR3 is CASSPRGLRSSYNSPLHF. In DNA, the CDR3 is TGTGCCAGCAGCCCAAGGGGGTTACGGAGCTCCTATAATTCACCCCTCCACTTT.

This chain connects TRBV15 to TRBJ2-5; possible D gene TRBD1, 7 bases. CDR1 LNHNV and CDR2 YYDKDF come from the germline V gene (reference sequence). The CDR3 totals 15 residues. Trimming took 4 bases from V and 0 from J, leaving 12 bases between them. The CDR3 region is CATSIQGGYQETQYF. DNA for the CDR3: TGTGCCACCAGCATCCAGGGGGGATACCAAGAGACCCAGTACTTC.

This sequence joins TRBV20-1 and TRBJ1-1; the D gene is possibly TRBD1 (5 bases). The CDR3 runs to 11 residues. V was shortened by 1 base and J by 12 bases, with 12 bases between the two germline ends. Germline values: CDR1 DFQATT, CDR2 SNEGSKA (reference sequence). Here the CDR3 reads CSARAVTETFF. Written as DNA, the CDR3 is TGCAGTGCTAGAGCCGTGACAGAAACTTTCTTT.

This clone was counted between two and nine times. The J gene is TRBJ1-6, the V gene TRBV4-1, with 8 bases identical to TRBD1. The trim removed 2 bases at V and 5 bases at J, leaving 8 bases unmatched. Germline V gene lookup returns CDR1 MGHRA and CDR2 YSYEKL. The CDR3 runs 17 residues. DNA of the CDR3: TGCGCCAGCAGCCAACCCTCCAGGGACAGGCATAATTCACCCCTCCACTTT. Its translation is CASSQPSRDRHNSPLHF.

V is TRBV4-1 and J is TRBJ1-2; 8 nucleotides align to TRBD1. Germline trimming cut 0 bases from V and 7 bases from J; bases unmatched to any gene: 10. There are 16 residues in the CDR3. The germline CDR1 and CDR2 sequences are MGHRA and YSYEKL. CDR3 protein: CASSQDAQGALSGYTF. The CDR3 DNA reads as TGCGCCAGCAGCCAAGACGCGCAGGGGGCCTTATCTGGCTACACCTTC.

This clone was detected a few times. The CDR3 protein is CASSPLAGNSYEQYF. CDR3 sequence (DNA): TGCGCCAGCAGTCCTCTAGCGGGAAACTCCTACGAGCAGTACTTC. The chain is built from TRBV23-1 and TRBJ2-7; 9 nucleotides line up with TRBD2. TRBV23-1 has ORF status, its function being uncertain. The V and J ends lost 4 bases and 0 bases, in that order; junction bases with no gene match: 4. The CDR3 extends over 15 amino acids.

V and J are TRBV7-2 and TRBJ2-7; 8 nucleotides line up with TRBD2. The germline V gene encodes CDR1 SGHTA and CDR2 FQGNSA. The CDR3 has 14 residues. The V segment lost 3 bases and the J segment 2 bases; nucleotides outside the gene matches: 3. The CDR3 here is CASSFPGGAYEQYF. CDR3 bases: TGTGCCAGCAGCTTCCCCGGGGGGGCCTACGAGCAGTACTTC.

The chain couples TRBV5-6 to TRBJ1-5; weak D call: TRBD1 (5 bases). Trimming took 9 bases from V and 2 from J, leaving 27 bases between them. Per germline, CDR1 SGHDT and CDR2 YYEEEE. This CDR3 is built from 18 residues. CDR3 sequence (DNA): TGTGCCAAACTCACTGGGGGTCGGACTTGGTTAGGCAATCAGCCCCAGCATTTT. Residues: CAKLTGGRTWLGNQPQHF.

This chain connects TRBV5-6 to TRBJ2-2; D is uncertain. The CDR3 runs 11 residues. Deletions cut 2 bases from V and 6 bases from J, with 2 bases between. Germline V gene data show CDR1 as SGHDT and CDR2 as YYEEEE. CDR3: CASSFAGELFF. CDR3 coding DNA: TGTGCCAGCAGCTTTGCCGGGGAGCTGTTTTTT. Full variable domain (outside the CDR3, taken from reference TRBV5-6 and TRBJ2-2): DAGVTQSPTHLIKTRGQQVTLRCSPKSGHDTVSWYQQALGQGPQFIFQYYEEEERQRGNFPDRFSGHQFPNYSSELNVNALLLGDSALYLCASSFAGELFFGEGSRLTVL.

The sample holds one count of this clone. The chain joins TRBV7-2 to TRBJ2-3; tentative D call: TRBD2 (6 bases). Trimming shortened V by 1 base and J by 2 bases, and 16 bases separated the two germline ends. CDR1 SGHTA and CDR2 FQGNSA come from the germline V gene. The CDR3 extends over 17 amino acids. The CDR3 region is CASSLGVGGVTTDTQYF. The CDR3 nucleotides are TGTGCCAGCAGCTTAGGGGTGGGCGGGGTGACCACAGATACGCAGTATTTT.

The chain links TRBV4-1 to TRBJ1-2, with D hard to call. CDR1 and CDR2 (germline): MGHRA, YSYEKL. CDR3 length: 15 amino acids. V lost 1 base and J lost 7, with 16 bases in between. The CDR3 protein is CASSQGEGRILGYTF. The CDR3 DNA reads as TGCGCCAGCAGCCAAGGGGAAGGAAGGATCCTTGGCTACACCTTC.